Described below is a single T cell receptor (beta chain) sequence and its context. Thawed unstimulated PBMCs were FACS-sorted by CD3, CD4 and CD8 into two populations. The CDR3 is 13 amino acids. Looked up from germline, CDR1 is MNHEY and CDR2 is SMNVEV (reference sequence). V was clipped by 7 bases and J by 3 bases, with 13 bases between them. Some clones are missing from TCRdb's copy, which holds only in-frame ones; the method was immunoSEQ multiplex PCR. The sample has some 33,000 clones, just under 95% seen once. The record originates from a study of T cell clones after liver transplantation. Across the whole study: Three of the eight recipients were HCV-positive; the rest had non-autoimmune, non-viral transplant indications. Samples came pre-transplant, pre-randomization before withdrawal, and post-randomization after withdrawal ended.

J is TRBJ2-7 and V is TRBV27; tentative D call: TRBD2 (7 bases). The sequencing here drew on CD8+ T cells from blood, taken 12 months after liver transplant. The TCR comes from a human patient who received a liver transplant. A subset of T cells may come from the graft donor. The CDR3 nucleotides are TGTGCCAGCATAGGGGGAGGGCACTACGAGCAGTACTTC. This codes for CASIGGGHYEQYF.